This T cell receptor beta chain was identified during a study of blood T cell repertoires in COVID-19. On the study more broadly: In each case, the material was cDNA or gDNA derived from T cells, B-cell-depleted T cells, or PBMCs.

The CDR3 length is 17 residues. The germline V gene encodes CDR1 MGHRA and CDR2 YSYEKL. V lost 0 bases to trimming and J lost 5 bases, with 19 bases between them. In regard to this clone: This CDR3 is also generated by other DNA sequences in the sample.

Some clones are missing from TCRdb's copy, which holds only in-frame ones; the method was immunoSEQ multiplex PCR. Of 95,000 to 110,000 clones in the sample, roughly nine tenths are singletons; the top ten hold about 6.3%. The clonotype originates from a human donor in a cohort sampled during active COVID-19. The material sequenced was peripheral blood. The chain uses TRBV4-1 and TRBJ2-5; D is possibly TRBD2 (6 bases). The CDR3 is CASSQDHTSPRGETQYF. In DNA form, the CDR3 reads TGCGCCAGCAGCCAAGATCATACTAGCCCACGCGGGGAGACCCAGTACTTC.